This TCR beta chain was sequenced in a study of OX40 agonist ivuxolimab in advanced cancers. Germline V CDR1 and CDR2: LNHDA, SQIVND (reference sequence). The junction had 9 bases not matched to a gene; V was cut back by 6 bases and J by 5 bases. The CDR3 has 15 amino acids. Findings of the study overall: The expanded peripheral T cells' antigen specificity was not determined. Also showing low normalized T-cell clonal expansion were some of the nonresponders.

This table comes from immunoSEQ multiplex PCR, and its TCRdb copy is limited to in-frame clones, with some not included. The sample lists some 70,000 clones; about 88% were seen once. Regarding this clone: Antigen specificity is unknown.

The V and J genes are TRBV19 and TRBJ2-5; 10 bases map to TRBD2. The receptor was derived from an adult with an advanced solid tumor such as melanoma, head and neck, liver or kidney cancer. This specimen was CD4+ or CD8+ T cells sorted from blood, taken in a trial of the OX40 agonist ivuxolimab. Here the CDR3 DNA reads TGTGCCAGTAGCAACCTCGGGACTAGCGACGAGACCCAGTACTTC. Residues: CASSNLGTSDETQYF.